These 15 T cell receptor beta chains were all obtained from the same sample, sequenced in a study of response to subunit inactivated influenza vaccine. Using its own MiXCR run on the RT-PCR reads, TCRdb lists one record per CDR3 protein. The sample lists 530,000 or so distinct CDR3 sequences, 25% occurring once. Source: CD4+ T cells sorted from PBMCs, taken approximately 5 days after vaccination. All receptors come from a middle-aged man who received an inactivated influenza vaccine.

This clonotype has only a few counts. The chain carries TRBV6-6 and TRBJ1-5; a possible D gene is TRBD1 (6 bases). V lost 7 bases and J lost 5, with 9 bases in between. Germline CDR1 reads MNHNY; CDR2 reads SVGAGI (reference sequence). The CDR3 consists of 12 residues. CDR3 DNA: TGTGCCAGCAAACAGGGTTATCAGCCCCAGCATTTT. Translation: CASKQGYQPQHF.

The chain has TRBV7-8 and TRBJ1-1; TRBD1 might be the D (5 bases). Looked up from germline, CDR1 is SGHVS and CDR2 is FQNEAQ. The CDR3 has 13 amino acids. V lost 2 bases and J lost 6, with 10 bases in between. The CDR3 DNA sequence: TGTGCCAGCAGCTTACGTGCGGGGGCTGAAGCTTTCTTT. It codes for CASSLRAGAEAFF.

The chain uses TRBV6-1 and TRBJ2-7, with 7 nucleotides matching TRBD1. V lost 6 bases and J lost 3; bases outside the gene matches: 8. CDR1 and CDR2 (germline): MNHNS, SASEGT. This CDR3 comprises 14 residues. CDR3 loop: CASRRAQGVYEQYF. The DNA of the CDR3 is TGTGCCAGCAGGAGGGCCCAGGGGGTCTACGAGCAGTACTTC.

This rearrangement joins TRBV28 to TRBJ2-5; TRBD2 matches at 10 bases. The CDR3 contains 14 residues. Per germline, CDR1 MDHEN and CDR2 SYDVKM. V trimming: 6 bases; J trimming: 1 base; junction bases outside the gene matches: 2. In nucleotides, the CDR3 is TGTGCCAGCAGCGGACTAGCGGCCCAAGAGACCCAGTACTTC. Translated: CASSGLAAQETQYF.

The rearrangement joins TRBV20-1 to TRBJ2-1, with D possibly matching TRBD2 (5 bases). The ends were cut back, 5 bases at V and 6 bases at J, with 17 bases in the middle. The length of the CDR3 is 14 residues. Germline CDR1 DFQATT, CDR2 SNEGSKA (reference sequence). This CDR3 is CSAPSSLGSNEQFF. DNA of the CDR3: TGCAGTGCTCCGAGTTCCTTAGGGAGCAATGAGCAGTTCTTC.

The chain carries TRBV20-1 and TRBJ2-7, with D possibly TRBD2 on 5 matching bases. The V gene lost 1 base and the J gene lost 0 bases, with 16 bases spanning the gap. The germline V gene has CDR1 DFQATT and CDR2 SNEGSKA (reference sequence). This CDR3 spans 16 amino acids. CDR3 protein: CSARGLRERSSYEQYF. DNA of the CDR3: TGCAGTGCTAGAGGACTAAGGGAGCGGAGCTCCTACGAGCAGTACTTC.

V and J are TRBV7-6 and TRBJ2-3; tentative D call: TRBD2 (6 bases). V gave up 1 base and J gave up 2 bases, with 16 bases separating them. The germline CDR1 and CDR2 sequences are SGHVS and FNYEAQ. The CDR3 contains 17 residues. In DNA form, the CDR3 reads TGTGCCAGCAGCTTAGATTGGCGGGGTCTAACCACAGATACGCAGTATTTT. Translation: CASSLDWRGLTTDTQYF.

This clonotype was counted between two and nine times. The chain couples TRBV20-1 to TRBJ2-7, with 13 positions matching TRBD2. Germline V CDR1 and CDR2: DFQATT, SNEGSKA (reference sequence). J lost 7 bases, V lost 6 bases, and 9 bases had no gene match. The CDR3 covers 14 residues. The CDR3 sequence: CSATRTSGSVEQYF. The CDR3 DNA is TGCAGTGCCACCAGGACTAGCGGGAGTGTAGAGCAGTACTTC.

This chain connects TRBV5-1 to TRBJ2-2, with D possibly called TRBD1 or TRBD2 (6 bases each). Germline CDR1 reads SGHRS; CDR2 reads YFSETQ. The V end was cut by 3 bases, the J end by 4 bases, with 16 bases between. This CDR3 spans 16 amino acids. The CDR3 DNA sequence: TGCGCCAGCAGCTCCTCAGGGGCGCGGGGCACCGGGGAGCTGTTTTTT. Protein sequence: CASSSSGARGTGELFF.

The rearrangement joins TRBV29-1 to TRBJ2-5, with 10 bases that match TRBD2. The CDR3 totals 16 residues. V lost 1 base to trimming and J lost 3 bases; unmatched junction nucleotides: 8. CDR1 is SQVTM and CDR2 is ANQGSEA in the germline V gene. The CDR3 DNA reads as TGCAGCGTTGAAGTTGGGTTTCTAGCGGGAGAAGAGACCCAGTACTTC. Translation gives CSVEVGFLAGEETQYF.

This clonotype showed up just a few times. J is TRBJ2-3 and V is TRBV12-3 or TRBV12-4; D might be TRBD1 (5 bases). The CDR3 length is 16 residues. Between the trimmed V and J ends, which lost 6 bases and 1 base, there was a span of 17 bases. CDR3 DNA: TGTGCCAGCAGCCCACGACAGACCGAGGGCACAGATACGCAGTATTTT. It encodes CASSPRQTEGTDTQYF.

To note about this clonotype: One junction end disagrees with the germline gene, perhaps due to a read error. V is TRBV7-9 and J is TRBJ2-1; 9 nucleotides line up with TRBD2. The CDR3 extends over 15 amino acids. Germline V CDR1 and CDR2: SEHNR, FQNEAQ (reference sequence). The CDR3 nucleotides are TGTGCCAGCAGCGTAGCGGGAGTCACCTACAATGAGCAGTTCTTC. Protein product: CASSVAGVTYNEQFF.

The chain couples TRBV10-3 to TRBJ2-5; 7 bases are shared with TRBD2. This CDR3 region has 14 residues. Trimming removed 10 bases from V and 5 bases from J; junction bases left unmatched: 13. CDR1 is ENHRY and CDR2 is SYGVKD in the germline V gene. The CDR3 bases are TGTGCCACCAGAGGACTAGTCACTGTCGAGACCCAGTACTTC. It specifies CATRGLVTVETQYF.

This clonotype was seen a few times. V gene TRBV29-1 combines with J gene TRBJ2-2, with TRBD1 matching over 12 bases. The junction had 7 bases not matched to a gene; V was cut back by 5 bases and J by 6 bases. This CDR3 spans 15 amino acids. Germline CDR1 is SQVTM and CDR2 is ANQGSEA. In nucleotides, the CDR3 is TGCAGCGTTAAAGGGGACAGGGGGCCGGCCGGGGAGCTGTTTTTT. Translation gives CSVKGDRGPAGELFF.

This clonotype appeared a few times. V usage is TRBV20-1 and J usage is TRBJ1-5, with D perhaps TRBD1 (5 bases). Trimming removed 5 bases at V and 7 bases at J, with 15 bases between. In germline, CDR1 is DFQATT, CDR2 SNEGSKA (reference sequence). This CDR3 has 13 amino acids. In DNA form, the CDR3 reads TGCAGTGCTTCCACGGGGGGGAGACAGCCCCAGCATTTT. Encoded protein: CSASTGGRQPQHF.